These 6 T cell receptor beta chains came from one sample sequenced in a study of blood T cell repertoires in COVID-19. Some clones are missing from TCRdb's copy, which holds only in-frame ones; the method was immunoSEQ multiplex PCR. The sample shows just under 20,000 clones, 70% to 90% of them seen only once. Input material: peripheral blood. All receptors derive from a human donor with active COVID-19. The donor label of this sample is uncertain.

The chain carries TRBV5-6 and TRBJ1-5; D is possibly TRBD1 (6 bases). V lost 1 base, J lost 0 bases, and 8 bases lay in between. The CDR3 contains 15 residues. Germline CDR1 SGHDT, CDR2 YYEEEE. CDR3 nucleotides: TGTGCCAGCAGCTTGAGGGGGGGTAGCAATCAGCCCCAGCATTTT. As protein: CASSLRGGSNQPQHF.

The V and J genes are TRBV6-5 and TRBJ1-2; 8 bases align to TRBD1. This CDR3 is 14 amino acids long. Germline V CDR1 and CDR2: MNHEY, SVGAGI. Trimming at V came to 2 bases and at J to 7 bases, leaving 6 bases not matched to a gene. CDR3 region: CASSYGQGLGGYTF. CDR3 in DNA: TGTGCCAGCAGTTACGGACAGGGATTGGGTGGCTACACCTTC.

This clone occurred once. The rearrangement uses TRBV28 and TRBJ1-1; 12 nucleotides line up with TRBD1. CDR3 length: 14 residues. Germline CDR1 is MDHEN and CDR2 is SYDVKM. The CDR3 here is CASGTGGMNTEAFF. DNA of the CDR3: TGTGCTAGTGGGACAGGGGGCATGAACACTGAAGCTTTCTTT.

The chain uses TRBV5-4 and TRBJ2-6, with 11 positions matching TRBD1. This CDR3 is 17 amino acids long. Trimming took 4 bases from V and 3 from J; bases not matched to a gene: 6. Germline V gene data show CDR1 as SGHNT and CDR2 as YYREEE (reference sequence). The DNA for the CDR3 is TGTGCCAGCAGCCCGGACAGGGGGCTCTTTGGGGCCAACGTCCTGACTTTC. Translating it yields CASSPDRGLFGANVLTF.

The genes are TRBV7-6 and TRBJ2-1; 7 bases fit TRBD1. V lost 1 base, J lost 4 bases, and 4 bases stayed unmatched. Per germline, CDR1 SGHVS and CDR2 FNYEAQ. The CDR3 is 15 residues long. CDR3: CASSLETGAYNEQFF. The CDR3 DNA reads TGTGCCAGCAGCTTAGAAACAGGGGCATACAATGAGCAGTTCTTC.

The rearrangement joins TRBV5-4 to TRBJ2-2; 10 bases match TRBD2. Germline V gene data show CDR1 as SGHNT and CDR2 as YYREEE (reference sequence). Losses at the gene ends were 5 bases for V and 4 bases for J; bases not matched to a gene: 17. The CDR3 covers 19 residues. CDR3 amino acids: CASRSKEREGPSRTGELFF. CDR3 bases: TGTGCCAGCAGATCTAAGGAGCGGGAGGGCCCCAGTCGCACCGGGGAGCTGTTTTTT.